A selection of T cell receptor beta chains follows, all from one sample in a study of blood T cell repertoires in COVID-19. Method: immunoSEQ multiplex PCR; TCRdb's copy keeps in-frame clones and lacks some. This sample has more than 300,000 clones, with approximately 92% found just once. Sequenced: PBMCs or T cells enriched from blood (not recorded which). The receptors were sampled from a woman aged 25-40 years who had recovered from COVID-19. CDR3s include the opening cysteine and the closing phenylalanine or tryptophan. Fields, in order: D gene, J gene, clone size, V gene, CDR3 protein, CDR3 DNA. D genes are given only for firm matches. Size is stated for part of the rows, as once, few or many counts, or as a class when the clone is expanded.

>TRBD2|TRBJ2-7|NA|TRBV7-2
CASSFPQAGLSYEQYF
TGTGCCAGCAGCTTCCCCCAAGCGGGGCTCTCCTACGAGCAGTACTTC
>TRBD1|TRBJ1-2|NA|TRBV19
CASGGQGARGYTF
TGTGCCAGCGGGGGACAGGGGGCGCGTGGCTACACCTTC
>NA|TRBJ1-3|NA|TRBV7-9
CASSTVSGNTIYF
TGTGCCAGCAGTACGGTCTCTGGAAACACCATATATTTT
>TRBD1|TRBJ1-1|NA|TRBV13
CASSTGDRVTEAFF
TGTGCCAGCAGCACTGGGGACAGGGTGACTGAAGCTTTCTTT
>NA|TRBJ1-1|NA|TRBV6-5
CASSSVRHSFPEAFF
TGTGCCAGCAGTTCGGTTAGGCACAGCTTCCCTGAAGCTTTCTTT
>TRBD1|TRBJ1-2|NA|TRBV29-1
CSVWGQFGYTF
TGCAGCGTCTGGGGACAGTTCGGCTACACCTTC
>TRBD1|TRBJ2-7|NA|TRBV7-2
CASSLGTGTYEQYF
TGTGCCAGCAGCTTAGGGACAGGCACCTACGAGCAGTACTTC
>TRBD1|TRBJ1-1|once|TRBV27
CASSMSSGGGYTEAFF
TGTGCCAGCAGCATGAGCTCAGGGGGCGGGTACACTGAAGCTTTCTTT
>NA|TRBJ1-1|NA|TRBV5-4
CASSWGGGAAEAFF
TGTGCCAGCAGTTGGGGCGGGGGCGCAGCTGAAGCTTTCTTT
>NA|TRBJ2-7|NA|TRBV7-9
CASSLPGTYEQYF
TGTGCCAGCAGCTTACCGGGGACCTACGAGCAGTACTTC
>NA|TRBJ1-1|NA|TRBV4-2
CASRTREGEVNTEAFF
TGTGCCAGCAGAACGAGGGAGGGTGAGGTGAACACTGAAGCTTTCTTT
>TRBD2|TRBJ2-3|NA|TRBV10-3
CAISWASGETDTQYF
TGTGCCATCAGTTGGGCTAGCGGGGAAACAGATACGCAGTATTTT
>NA|TRBJ2-2|once|TRBV29-1
CSVGIRENTGELFF
TGCAGCGTTGGAATTCGGGAAAACACCGGGGAGCTGTTTTTT
>TRBD1|TRBJ1-5|NA|TRBV15
CATRTSTGSPNQPQHF
TGTGCCACCAGAACGTCGACAGGGTCCCCCAATCAGCCCCAGCATTTT
>TRBD1|TRBJ1-2|NA|TRBV6-4
CASSEGTGNYGYTF
TGTGCCAGCAGTGAGGGGACAGGGAACTATGGCTACACCTTC
>TRBD2|TRBJ2-5|NA|TRBV18
CASSPQTSGEYQETQYF
TGTGCCAGCTCACCACAGACTAGCGGGGAATACCAAGAGACCCAGTACTTC
>NA|TRBJ1-1|NA|TRBV12-3/TRBV12-4
CASSLGQSKAFF
TGTGCCAGCAGCCTAGGACAGTCTAAAGCTTTCTTT
>TRBD1|TRBJ1-4|NA|TRBV27
CASSFSGQGRGEKLFF
TGTGCCAGCAGTTTCTCCGGACAGGGGAGAGGCGAAAAACTGTTTTTT
>NA|TRBJ2-6|NA|TRBV28
CASSTGSGANVLTF
TGTGCCAGCAGCACAGGGTCTGGGGCCAACGTCCTGACTTTC
>NA|TRBJ2-2|once|TRBV7-9
CASTFGRAPWLFF
TGTGCCAGCACCTTCGGGCGGGCCCCCTGGCTGTTTTTT
>NA|TRBJ1-1|NA|TRBV20-1
CSASQGQGIDTEAFF
TGCAGTGCTAGTCAGGGGCAGGGAATAGACACTGAAGCTTTCTTT
>NA|TRBJ1-3|NA|TRBV4-3
CASSQVRGAGNTIYF
TGCGCCAGCAGCCAAGTTCGCGGAGCAGGAAACACCATATATTTT
>NA|TRBJ2-5|NA|TRBV2
CASSGFLSQETQYF
TGTGCCAGCAGTGGGTTTCTATCCCAAGAGACCCAGTACTTC
>NA|TRBJ1-2|NA|TRBV5-1
CASSSRGGVSGYTF
TGCGCCAGCAGCTCGAGAGGAGGGGTATCGGGCTACACCTTC
>TRBD1|TRBJ1-2|NA|TRBV27
CASSSTGGNYGYTF
TGTGCCAGCAGTTCGACAGGGGGCAACTATGGCTACACCTTC
>NA|TRBJ1-2|NA|TRBV6-5
CASRDSYYGYTF
TGTGCCAGCAGAGACAGTTACTATGGCTACACCTTC
>TRBD1|TRBJ1-2|NA|TRBV5-1
CASSMDRHGYTF
TGCGCCAGCAGCATGGACAGGCATGGCTACACCTTC
>NA|TRBJ1-5|NA|TRBV12-3/TRBV12-4
CASSLRTTQPQHF
TGTGCCAGCAGTTTAAGGACAACTCAGCCCCAGCATTTT
>TRBD1|TRBJ1-1|NA|TRBV7-8
CASSLWTGDPTLNTEAFF
TGTGCCAGCAGCCTTTGGACAGGGGACCCTACCTTGAACACTGAAGCTTTCTTT
>NA|TRBJ1-1|NA|TRBV5-1
CASSLGGPGGGTEAFF
TGCGCCAGCAGCTTGGGGGGGCCCGGCGGGGGCACTGAAGCTTTCTTT
>NA|TRBJ1-5|NA|TRBV5-6
CASSWATNQPQHF
TGTGCCAGCAGCTGGGCTACCAATCAGCCCCAGCATTTT
>TRBD1|TRBJ2-7|NA|TRBV5-1
CASSLQGAVHEQYF
TGCGCCAGCAGCTTACAGGGGGCCGTCCACGAGCAGTACTTC
>TRBD1|TRBJ2-7|NA|TRBV27
CASSLGVGQGGSYEQYF
TGTGCCAGCAGTTTAGGTGTAGGACAGGGGGGCTCCTACGAGCAGTACTTC
>TRBD2|TRBJ2-7|NA|TRBV7-9
CASSISGGPYEQYF
TGTGCCAGCAGTATTAGCGGGGGACCCTACGAGCAGTACTTC
>TRBD1|TRBJ1-1|NA|TRBV13
CASSRTGKGNTEAFF
TGTGCCAGCAGCCGGACAGGGAAGGGGAACACTGAAGCTTTCTTT
>NA|TRBJ1-1|NA|TRBV4-3
CASSQDWLGREAFF
TGCGCCAGCAGCCAAGATTGGTTGGGCCGTGAAGCTTTCTTT
>NA|TRBJ1-4|NA|TRBV2
CASSVGRALNEKLFF
TGTGCCAGCAGTGTGGGGAGGGCCTTGAATGAAAAACTGTTTTTT
>TRBD1|TRBJ2-7|NA|TRBV2
CASTRDRGNEQYF
TGTGCCAGCACCCGGGACAGGGGAAACGAGCAGTACTTC
>TRBD2|TRBJ2-3|NA|TRBV30
CAWSDHLGAGNADTQYF
TGTGCCTGGAGTGATCACCTAGGAGCGGGAAACGCGGATACGCAGTATTTT
>TRBD2|TRBJ2-1|NA|TRBV4-2
CASSQVEAGGYNEQFF
TGTGCCAGCAGCCAAGTGGAGGCGGGGGGTTACAATGAGCAGTTCTTC
>TRBD1|TRBJ2-1|NA|TRBV29-1
CSVFRDRGIIEQFF
TGCAGCGTTTTCCGGGACAGGGGAATCATTGAGCAGTTCTTC
>NA|TRBJ1-1|NA|TRBV7-9
CASSFLVWTEAGTEAFF
TGTGCCAGCAGCTTTCTTGTCTGGACAGAGGCCGGCACTGAAGCTTTCTTT
>NA|TRBJ2-5|NA|TRBV5-6
CASSLGYGVQETQYF
TGTGCCAGCAGCTTGGGATACGGTGTCCAAGAGACCCAGTACTTC
>TRBD2|TRBJ2-5|NA|TRBV4-3
CASSQDGSSGETQYF
TGCGCCAGCAGCCAAGATGGGTCTAGCGGGGAGACCCAGTACTTC
>NA|TRBJ1-1|NA|TRBV6-1
CASSEAEIMNTEAFF
TGTGCCAGCAGTGAAGCGGAGATAATGAACACTGAAGCTTTCTTT
>TRBD1|TRBJ2-4|NA|TRBV28
CASSLPGQGFKNIQYF
TGTGCCAGCAGTTTACCGGGACAGGGATTCAAAAACATTCAGTACTTC
>TRBD1|TRBJ1-1|NA|TRBV2
CASSSQGARLNTEAFF
TGTGCCAGCAGCTCTCAGGGGGCGCGGCTGAACACTGAAGCTTTCTTT
>NA|TRBJ1-2|NA|TRBV28
CASRPGLTNGYTF
TGTGCCAGCAGACCGGGACTGACCAATGGCTACACCTTC
>TRBD1|TRBJ1-2|NA|TRBV2
CASSIRDSPYGYTF
TGTGCCAGCAGCATCCGGGACAGCCCCTATGGCTACACCTTC
>NA|TRBJ1-1|NA|TRBV6-2/TRBV6-3
CASSWMPSGRYTEAFF
TGTGCCAGCAGTTGGATGCCTTCAGGCCGCTACACTGAAGCTTTCTTT
>NA|TRBJ1-2|NA|TRBV5-4
CAIAMNGDASGGTF
TGTGCCATTGCGATGAACGGGGATGCGTCGGGCGGGACCTTC
>NA|TRBJ1-5|NA|TRBV7-2
CASSLASYSNQPQHF
TGTGCCAGCAGCTTAGCCAGTTATAGCAATCAGCCCCAGCATTTT
>TRBD1|TRBJ2-7|NA|TRBV18
CASSPAGGYEQYF
TGTGCCAGCTCACCCGCAGGGGGCTACGAGCAGTACTTC
>NA|TRBJ1-3|NA|TRBV5-8
CASTRVSPGNTIYF
TGTGCCAGCACCAGGGTTAGTCCTGGAAACACCATATATTTT